These 7 T cell receptor beta chains were all obtained from the same sample, sequenced in a study of blood T cell repertoires in COVID-19. Clones were sequenced by immunoSEQ multiplex PCR, and TCRdb holds only the in-frame ones, with some missing. The repertoire holds fewer than 350,000 clones, with about 86% as singletons. Specimen: PBMCs or T cells enriched from blood (not recorded which). Receptors were obtained from a middle-aged woman with acute COVID-19.

The chain is built from TRBV2 and TRBJ1-5, with 8 bases that match TRBD1. This CDR3 spans 14 amino acids. The V and J ends lost 3 bases and 5 bases, in that order; junction bases with no gene match: 3. In germline, CDR1 is SNHLY, CDR2 FYNNEI. The CDR3 sequence is CASSDRTGHQPQHF. CDR3 coding DNA: TGTGCCAGCAGTGATCGGACAGGGCATCAGCCCCAGCATTTT.

The J gene is TRBJ2-6, the V gene TRBV7-3, with D hard to call. The CDR3 extends over 13 amino acids. V shed 2 bases and J shed 4 bases, with 3 bases lying between them. Germline V gene lookup returns CDR1 SGHTA and CDR2 FQGTGA. The CDR3 bases are TGTGCCAGCAGCTTACTGGGGGCCAACGTCCTGACTTTC. Amino acid sequence: CASSLLGANVLTF.

This chain uses TRBV20-1 with TRBJ2-7, with D perhaps matching TRBD1 (6 bases). The CDR3 totals 11 residues. Trimming cost V 4 bases and J 4 bases, with 8 bases left between them. CDR1 DFQATT and CDR2 SNEGSKA come from the germline V gene (reference sequence). CDR3 DNA sequence: TGCAGTGCTACCGGACAGTACGAGCAGTACTTC. It codes for CSATGQYEQYF.

The V call is TRBV24-1, the J call TRBJ1-5, with D tentatively TRBD1 (6 bases). The CDR3 is 14 residues long. Trimming pared 4 bases from V and 7 bases from J, leaving 13 bases between. Per germline, CDR1 KGHDR and CDR2 SFDVKD. The DNA for the CDR3 is TGTGCCACCAGTGACCGCACAGGGTACCAGCCCCAGCATTTT. This translates into CATSDRTGYQPQHF.

The V call is TRBV29-1, the J call TRBJ1-2; TRBD1 agrees at 10 bases. With 1 base clipped from V and 6 bases from J, the junction kept 11 bases outside the gene matches. The CDR3 contains 16 residues. The germline gives CDR1 SQVTM, CDR2 ANQGSEA. CDR3 DNA: TGCAGCGTTGAAGTTCGGGGGACAGGGGATTGGAATGGCTACACCTTC. This gives the protein CSVEVRGTGDWNGYTF.

The chain employs TRBV25-1 and TRBJ2-3; 10 bases map to TRBD1. Trimming cost V 7 bases and J 1 base; bases outside gene matches: 2. Germline values: CDR1 MGHDK, CDR2 SYGVNS. The CDR3 runs 14 residues. The CDR3 sequence: CASMGTGGTDTQYF. DNA of the CDR3: TGTGCCAGCATGGGGACAGGGGGCACAGATACGCAGTATTTT.

In its sample, this clone was seen once. The chain is built from TRBV18 and TRBJ2-7; 8 bases agree with TRBD1. V was clipped by 3 bases and J by 0 bases; unmatched bases: 4. The CDR3 is 15 residues long. CDR1 and CDR2 from the germline V gene are KGHSH and LQKENI. In DNA form, the CDR3 reads TGTGCCAGCTCACCTAGGACAGGGAGCTCCTACGAGCAGTACTTC. It yields the protein CASSPRTGSSYEQYF.